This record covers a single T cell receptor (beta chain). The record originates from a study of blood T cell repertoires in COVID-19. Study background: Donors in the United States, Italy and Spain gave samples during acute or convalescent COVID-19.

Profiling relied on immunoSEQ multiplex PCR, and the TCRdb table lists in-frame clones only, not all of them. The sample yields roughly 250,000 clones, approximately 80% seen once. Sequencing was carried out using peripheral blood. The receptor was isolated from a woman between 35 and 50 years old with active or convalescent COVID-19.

For the CDR3, the DNA is TGCGCCAGCAGCCAAGAGGGGGCCTATCCCCCCTCTGGGGCCAACGTCCTGACTTTC. Its protein is CASSQEGAYPPSGANVLTF. The rearrangement uses TRBV4-1 and TRBJ2-6, with D possibly TRBD1 on 6 matching bases. Trimming left V 0 bases short and J 0 bases short, with 15 bases between. There are 19 residues in the CDR3. Germline V gene sequence: CDR1 MGHRA, CDR2 YSYEKL.